The 32 T cell receptor beta chains presented below share a single source sample, sequenced in a study of regulatory T cells in long-lasting Graves disease. Libraries of TCR beta came from iRepertoire HTBI primers plus Arm-PCR of CDR3 regions. MiXCR was run by TCRdb on the multiplex PCR reads, yielding one entry per CDR3 protein. The sample yields around 430,000 distinct CDR3 sequences, about 20% seen once. The time point is: persistent/refractory GD, antithyroid drugs over 5 years with positive TRAb. Making the TCR library involved RNA that had been extracted from PBMCs. The sequencing used peripheral blood mononuclear cells (PBMCs), collected when the disease was refractory, from a patient treated with antithyroid drugs. The receptors here all came from a female donor with Graves disease.

V is TRBV19 and J is TRBJ1-2; TRBD1 aligns across 9 bases. Trimming removed 4 bases from V and 1 base from J; junction bases left unmatched: 10. The CDR3 is 17 amino acids. The germline CDR1 and CDR2 sequences are LNHDA and SQIVND (reference sequence). The CDR3 region is CASSTGQGYGYNYGYTF. In nucleotides, the CDR3 is TGTGCCAGTAGTACCGGACAGGGGTATGGCTATAACTATGGCTACACCTTC.

The table lists this clonotype with a few counts. The gene calls are TRBV20-1 and TRBJ1-5, with 9 bases fitting TRBD1. The CDR3 is 15 residues long. Trimming took 5 bases from V and 0 from J; bases not matched to a gene: 5. CDR1 is DFQATT and CDR2 is SNEGSKA in the germline V gene (reference sequence). CDR3 protein: CSACDRGYSNQPQHF. The CDR3 DNA reads as TGCAGTGCTTGCGACAGGGGGTATAGCAATCAGCCCCAGCATTTT.

V usage is TRBV7-2 and J usage is TRBJ1-5; 8 bases are shared with TRBD1. The trim removed 7 bases at V and 4 bases at J, leaving 9 bases unmatched. The CDR3 extends over 15 amino acids. Germline CDR1 reads SGHTA; CDR2 reads FQGNSA. The DNA of the CDR3 is TGTGCCAGCACCACAGGGGGGGGAAGGAATCAGCCCCAGCATTTT. This encodes CASTTGGGRNQPQHF. Full variable domain (missing parts from reference TRBV7-2 and TRBJ1-5): GAGVSQSPSNKVTEKGKDVELRCDPISGHTALYWYRQSLGQGLEFLIYFQGNSAPDKSGLPSDRFSAERTGGSVSTLTIQRTQQEDSAVYLCASTTGGGRNQPQHFGDGTRLSIL.

This clonotype was seen a few times. The chain joins TRBV29-1 to TRBJ2-7, with 8 bases fitting TRBD1. CDR1 SQVTM and CDR2 ANQGSEA come from the germline V gene. The CDR3 contains 13 residues. With V trimmed by 7 bases and J by 3 bases, 8 bases remained unmatched. The CDR3 DNA reads TGCAGCGCACAGGGGGTGGGACTCTACGAGCAGTACTTC. Translated, it gives CSAQGVGLYEQYF.

The chain carries TRBV6-2 or TRBV6-3 and TRBJ1-6, with no clear D. Deletions cut 5 bases from V and 9 bases from J, with 23 bases between. The length of the CDR3 is 17 residues. In germline, CDR1 is MNHEY, CDR2 SVGEGT. The CDR3 protein is CASSGPMDSGLGSPLHF. For the CDR3, the DNA is TGTGCCAGCAGTGGCCCGATGGACTCCGGGTTAGGTTCACCCCTCCACTTT.

This clonotype has only a few counts. CDR3 coding DNA: TGTGCCAGTAGTCTACCACAGGGGGTTAGCAATCAGCCCCAGCATTTT. Translated: CASSLPQGVSNQPQHF. The chain employs TRBV19 and TRBJ1-5; 8 bases are a match to TRBD1. The CDR3 runs to 16 residues. Trimming removed 5 bases from V and 0 bases from J; junction bases left unmatched: 6. Germline-derived CDR1 and CDR2 are LNHDA and SQIVND (reference sequence).

The CDR3 nucleotides read TGTGCCAGCAGCCATCCCAGCGGGGGGGCGAACACCGGGGAGCTGTTTTTT. It encodes CASSHPSGGANTGELFF. The chain joins TRBV7-2 to TRBJ2-2, with TRBD2 matching over 10 bases. The CDR3 spans 17 residues. V trimming: 5 bases; J trimming: 0 bases; junction bases outside the gene matches: 6. Germline V gene sequence: CDR1 SGHTA, CDR2 FQGNSA.

This clonotype came up many times. The J gene is TRBJ2-5, the V gene TRBV7-9; the D is unclear. With 1 base removed from V and 5 bases from J, the gap between germline ends came to 23 bases. The CDR3 consists of 18 residues. Germline V gene data show CDR1 as SEHNR and CDR2 as FQNEAQ (reference sequence). CDR3 nucleotides: TGTGCCAGCAGCTTAGTTGATTTTTTGGCCCGGCATGAGGAGACCCAGTACTTC. Encoded protein: CASSLVDFLARHEETQYF.

This clonotype has a count of ten or more. J is TRBJ2-2 and V is TRBV9, with a possible D match to TRBD1 (5 bases). Germline assignment: CDR1 SGDLS and CDR2 YYNGEE. This CDR3 has 15 residues. V gave up 2 bases and J gave up 8 bases, with 16 bases separating them. The DNA for the CDR3 is TGTGCCAGCAGCGTTAGGGGCAGCGAAAGAGGGGAGCTGTTTTTT. It encodes CASSVRGSERGELFF.

The CDR3 bases are TGTGCCAGCAGTTACTGGGAAAGCAATCAGCCCCAGCATTTT. This sequence encodes CASSYWESNQPQHF. J is TRBJ1-5 and V is TRBV6-2 or TRBV6-3; D gene unclear. This CDR3 has 14 residues. CDR1 MNHEY and CDR2 SVGEGT come from the germline V gene. The germline V and J ends were trimmed by 1 base and 1 base, with 5 bases remaining between them.

The chain combines TRBV7-9 with TRBJ2-7; D is undetermined. Germline CDR1 and CDR2: SEHNR and FQNEAQ (reference sequence). The CDR3 is 14 amino acids. Trimming left V 0 bases short and J 3 bases short, with 9 bases between. The CDR3 reads CASSLAASYYEQYF. DNA of the CDR3: TGTGCCAGCAGCTTAGCAGCTTCCTACTACGAGCAGTACTTC.

V and J are TRBV20-1 and TRBJ2-7; TRBD1 agrees at 10 bases. The J segment lost 6 bases and the V segment lost 0 bases, leaving 11 bases of the junction unmatched. CDR1 and CDR2 (germline): DFQATT, SNEGSKA (reference sequence). The CDR3 runs 16 residues. The CDR3 protein is CSARDLDRGPSSEQYF. CDR3 nucleotide sequence: TGCAGTGCTAGAGATCTTGACAGGGGGCCCTCAAGCGAGCAGTACTTC.

CDR3 sequence (DNA): TGTGCCAGCAGCTTAGCCCTCGGGGGGGCTAAAGATCAGCCCCAGCATTTT. This translates into CASSLALGGAKDQPQHF. The V call is TRBV7-8, the J call TRBJ1-5, with a weak D call TRBD1 (6 bases). V lost 0 bases to trimming and J lost 5 bases, with 17 bases between them. Germline-derived CDR1 and CDR2 are SGHVS and FQNEAQ. There are 17 residues in the CDR3.

The chain links TRBV7-3 to TRBJ2-3; 7 bases map to TRBD1. The germline V gene has CDR1 SGHTA and CDR2 FQGTGA. This CDR3 comprises 13 residues. Losses at the gene ends were 4 bases for V and 7 bases for J; bases not matched to a gene: 5. Here the CDR3 reads CASSSSGGYTQYF. For the CDR3, the DNA is TGTGCCAGCAGCTCTTCAGGGGGATATACGCAGTATTTT.

V gene TRBV7-9 combines with J gene TRBJ1-2; a possible D gene is TRBD1 (5 bases). The germline V gene encodes CDR1 SEHNR and CDR2 FQNEAQ (reference sequence). V was cut by 4 bases and J by 5 bases, with 14 bases left in between. The CDR3 runs 14 residues. CDR3 sequence (DNA): TGTGCCAGCAGCTCCCCGCAGGGCTTTTATGGCTACACCTTC. This codes for CASSSPQGFYGYTF. The entire variable domain, with the rest obtained from reference TRBV7-9 and TRBJ1-2, is as follows: DTGVSQNPRHKITKRGQNVTFRCDPISEHNRLYWYRQTLGQGPEFLTYFQNEAQLEKSRLLSDRFSAERPKGSFSTLEIQRTEQGDSAMYLCASSSPQGFYGYTFGSGTRLTVV.

This clonotype was counted at least ten times. The genes are TRBV5-1 and TRBJ2-7; 9 bases are a match to TRBD2. The CDR3 totals 16 residues. Germline CDR1 reads SGHRS; CDR2 reads YFSETQ. V was pared by 5 bases and J by 3 bases, with 12 bases of the junction left unmatched. This chain's CDR3 is CASRRGTSGRFYEQYF. The CDR3, as DNA: TGCGCCAGCAGAAGAGGCACTAGCGGGCGCTTCTACGAGCAGTACTTC.

Regarding this clonotype: A much bigger clone sits one base away, suggesting this may be a read error. This sequence joins TRBV7-2 and TRBJ2-5; D remains ambiguous. Germline CDR1 and CDR2: SGHTA and FQGNSA. The length of the CDR3 is 13 residues. Deletions cut 6 bases from V and 7 bases from J, with 15 bases between. The CDR3 nucleotides are TGTGCCAGCAGTGCAGACGACACGGGGACCCAGTACTTC. Its translation: CASSADDTGTQYF. The full variable domain, in which reference TRBV7-2 and TRBJ2-5 provide the parts outside the CDR3, is GAGVSQSPSNKVTEKGKDVELRCDPISGHTALYWYRQSLGQGLEFLIYFQGNSAPDKSGLPSDRFSAERTGGSVSTLTIQRTQQEDSAVYLCASSADDTGTQYFGPGTRLLVL.

V and J are TRBV12-3 or TRBV12-4 and TRBJ2-7; D is possibly TRBD2 (6 bases). The V gene lost 7 bases and the J gene lost 4 bases, with 20 bases spanning the gap. The CDR3 has 15 residues. The CDR3 sequence: CASIKGYGRQYEQYF. The CDR3 bases are TGTGCCAGCATCAAGGGGTACGGGAGACAGTACGAGCAGTACTTC.

Regarding this clonotype: The germline gene is not matched at one end of the junction; a read error may be the cause. The V gene is TRBV29-1, the J gene TRBJ2-7; a weak D match, TRBD1 (6 bases). The CDR3 sequence is 12 residues long. Germline CDR1 is SQVTM and CDR2 is ANQGSEA. This chain's CDR3 is CGVEGQSYEQYF. CDR3 coding DNA: TGCGGCGTTGAAGGACAGTCCTACGAGCAGTACTTC.

The CDR3 sequence: CASSQDTGAGYTF. Written as DNA, the CDR3 is TGTGCCAGCAGCCAAGATACGGGCGCCGGCTACACCTTC. This chain uses TRBV3-1 with TRBJ1-2; D remains ambiguous. Per the germline V gene, CDR1 is LGHDT and CDR2 is YNNKEL (reference sequence). With 0 bases removed from V and 8 bases from J, the gap between germline ends came to 10 bases. This CDR3 region has 13 residues.

About this clonotype itself: Germline and junction disagree at one end, which may indicate a read error. The rearrangement links TRBV28 to TRBJ1-2; 9 positions match TRBD1. This CDR3 has 17 residues. Germline assignment: CDR1 MDHEN and CDR2 SYDVKM. CDR3 DNA sequence: TGCGCCAGCAGCCCCACCCCGGCGGGACAGGGTTCCTATGGCTACACCTTC. Translation gives CASSPTPAGQGSYGYTF.

This clonotype showed up many times. This chain links TRBV7-9 with TRBJ1-4, with a possible D match to TRBD1 (5 bases). The CDR3 runs to 14 residues. The V end was cut by 2 bases, the J end by 6 bases, with 10 bases between. The germline V gene encodes CDR1 SEHNR and CDR2 FQNEAQ (reference sequence). The CDR3 region is CASSLTGQDEKLFF. The CDR3 DNA reads TGTGCCAGCAGCTTAACCGGACAAGATGAAAAACTGTTTTTT. The variable domain in full, completed from reference TRBV7-9 and TRBJ1-4, reads DTGVSQNPRHKITKRGQNVTFRCDPISEHNRLYWYRQTLGQGPEFLTYFQNEAQLEKSRLLSDRFSAERPKGSFSTLEIQRTEQGDSAMYLCASSLTGQDEKLFFGSGTQLSVL.

The rearrangement joins TRBV7-2 to TRBJ2-1; 11 nucleotides agree with TRBD1. The CDR3 spans 16 residues. V lost 5 bases, J lost 6 bases, and 9 bases stayed unmatched. CDR1 is SGHTA, CDR2 FQGNSA, per germline. Written as DNA, the CDR3 is TGTGCCAGCAGCCCCAGCCTCGGGACAGGGGGCAATGAGCAGTTCTTC. Translation gives CASSPSLGTGGNEQFF.

This clonotype appeared many times. The CDR3 nucleotides read TGTGCCACCACCGACCGGGACAGGTTCATGAACACTGAAGCTTTCTTT. Translated: CATTDRDRFMNTEAFF. The chain links TRBV15 to TRBJ1-1; 8 positions agree with TRBD1. This CDR3 has 16 residues. The V segment lost 7 bases and the J segment 0 bases; nucleotides outside the gene matches: 10. The germline CDR1 and CDR2 sequences are LNHNV and YYDKDF (reference sequence).

Ten or more counts support this clonotype. V is TRBV12-3 or TRBV12-4 and J is TRBJ1-5, with D possibly TRBD1 on 6 matching bases. CDR3 length: 14 amino acids. V shed 3 bases and J shed 9 bases, with 15 bases lying between them. In DNA form, the CDR3 reads TGTGCCAGCAGTTTTAGGCAGGGGTCATCGCCCCAGCATTTT. Translating it yields CASSFRQGSSPQHF.

This clonotype was found a few times. The chain uses TRBV12-5 and TRBJ2-3, with D possibly matching TRBD2 (6 bases). With 4 bases removed from V and 6 bases from J, the gap between germline ends came to 14 bases. The germline V gene encodes CDR1 LGHNT and CDR2 FRNRAP. The CDR3 contains 14 residues. Here the CDR3 reads CASGSAAAGDTQYF. The CDR3, as DNA: TGTGCTAGTGGTTCGGCAGCTGCGGGGGATACGCAGTATTTT.

This clonotype was seen more than once but under ten times. This rearrangement joins TRBV18 to TRBJ1-1; tentatively, D is TRBD1 (6 bases). Germline CDR1 is KGHSH and CDR2 is LQKENI. The CDR3 runs 13 residues. V was shortened by 5 bases and J by 8 bases, with 15 bases between the two germline ends. CDR3 region: CASSKPGDIEAFF. CDR3 bases: TGTGCCAGCTCAAAACCCGGGGACATCGAAGCTTTCTTT.

The chain is built from TRBV6-9 and TRBJ2-1, with 11 positions matching TRBD2. V shed 4 bases, J shed 7 bases, and the junction held 9 bases outside the gene matches. CDR1 MNHGY and CDR2 SVAAGI come from the germline V gene. The CDR3 covers 16 residues. The CDR3 DNA reads TGTGCCAGCAGTTCGTCCATAGCGGGAGGGCCGAATGAGCAGTTCTTC. As protein: CASSSSIAGGPNEQFF.

Many counts were recorded for this clonotype. The chain joins TRBV20-1 to TRBJ1-1, with 8 bases lining up with TRBD1. Germline V gives CDR1 DFQATT, CDR2 SNEGSKA (reference sequence). Trimming took 6 bases from V and 5 from J; bases not matched to a gene: 8. The CDR3 is 13 residues long. Here the CDR3 reads CSAESGGGTEAFF. CDR3 DNA sequence: TGCAGTGCCGAATCAGGGGGCGGGACTGAAGCTTTCTTT.

This clonotype was observed many times. The V call is TRBV20-1, the J call TRBJ1-1; 9 nucleotides match TRBD1. Per the germline V gene, CDR1 is DFQATT and CDR2 is SNEGSKA (reference sequence). After removal of 3 bases from V and 10 bases from J, the junction contained 3 bases not matched to a gene. This CDR3 spans 11 amino acids. DNA for the CDR3: TGCAGTGCTAGCCGACAGGGGGTAGCTTTCTTT. Amino acid sequence: CSASRQGVAFF.

This rearrangement joins TRBV5-1 to TRBJ2-3; 10 bases map to TRBD1. Germline-derived CDR1 and CDR2 are SGHRS and YFSETQ. Trimming cost V 4 bases and J 3 bases; bases outside gene matches: 5. The CDR3 length is 15 residues. CDR3 nucleotides: TGCGCCAGCAGCACCCGGGACAGGGGTACAGATACGCAGTATTTT. Translating it yields CASSTRDRGTDTQYF.

This clonotype has ten or more counts. The genes are TRBV12-3 or TRBV12-4 and TRBJ1-5; D is uncertain. The V and J ends lost 3 bases and 4 bases respectively, with 10 bases between them. The CDR3 length is 14 residues. The CDR3: CASSLEGKNQPQHF. In DNA form, the CDR3 reads TGTGCCAGCAGTTTGGAGGGAAAGAATCAGCCCCAGCATTTT.